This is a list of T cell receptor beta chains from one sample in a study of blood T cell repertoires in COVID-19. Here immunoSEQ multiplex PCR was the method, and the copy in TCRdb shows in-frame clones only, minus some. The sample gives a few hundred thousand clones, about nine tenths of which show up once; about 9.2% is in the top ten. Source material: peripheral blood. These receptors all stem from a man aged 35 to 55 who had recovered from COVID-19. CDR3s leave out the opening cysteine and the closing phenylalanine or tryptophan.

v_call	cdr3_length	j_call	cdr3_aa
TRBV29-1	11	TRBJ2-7	SVEVGGYYEQY
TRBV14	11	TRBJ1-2	ASSLRVGDGYT
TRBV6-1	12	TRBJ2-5	ASRHRVHQETQY
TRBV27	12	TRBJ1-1	ASSSPGRNTEAF
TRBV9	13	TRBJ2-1	ASSPWGSGTDEQF
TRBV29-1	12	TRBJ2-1	SVRTGITYNEQF
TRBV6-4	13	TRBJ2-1	ASSEGGGAGYEQF
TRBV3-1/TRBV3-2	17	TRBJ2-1	ASSQDGEKEMGENNEQF
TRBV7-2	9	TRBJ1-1	ASRIIYEAF
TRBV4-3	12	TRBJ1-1	ASSQGPKNTEAF
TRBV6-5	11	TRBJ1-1	ASRGGSNTEAF
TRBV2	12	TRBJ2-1	ASSGLAGHNEQF
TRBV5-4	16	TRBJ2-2	ASSLGTSGRSGTGELF
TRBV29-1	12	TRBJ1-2	SVVSATGRYGYT
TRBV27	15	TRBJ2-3	ASSLSDRGLGTDTQY
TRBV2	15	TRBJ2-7	ASRERSGIGPTYEQY
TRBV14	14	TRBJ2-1	ASSRNRGNMNNEQF
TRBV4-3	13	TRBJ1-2	ASSQDRGSGYGYT
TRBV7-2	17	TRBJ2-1	ASSLDAKGTSGGRNEQF
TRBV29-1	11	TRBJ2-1	SDFGTDYNEQF